This TCR beta chain was captured in a study of blood T cell repertoires in COVID-19. On the study more broadly: Spain, Italy and the United States supplied samples that represented acute and convalescent COVID-19. The analysed material was cDNA or gDNA that came from T cells, B-cell-depleted T cells, or PBMCs.

In the original workflow: Quantification of nucleated cells was approximated via reference gene primer amplification. Using immunoSEQ multiplex PCR, the repertoire was profiled, and TCRdb retains in-frame clones only, with some absent. V, J and clone size are taken as reported in that table, and D and trimming were inferred from the DNA itself. The data hold about 130,000 clones, with more than 75% observed a single time. The germline gives CDR1 SGHTA, CDR2 FQGNSA. The CDR3 is 15 amino acids. V lost 5 bases, J lost 5 bases, and 12 bases stayed unmatched. The receptor comes from a man aged 55 to 69 with COVID-19, enrolled during active disease. Material: peripheral blood. This chain uses TRBV7-2 with TRBJ2-7; 7 bases fit TRBD1. CDR3 sequence (DNA): TGTGCCAGCAGCCCCCGACAGGGCCCAATGGACGAGCAGTACTTC. As protein: CASSPRQGPMDEQYF.